The 30 T cell receptor beta chains below were found in one sample sequenced in a study of blood T cell repertoires in COVID-19 (dated by TCRdb to the early 2020s). Receptors were amplified or captured by the immunoSEQ multiplex PCR assay. Sourced from immuneACCESS, this table was stored by TCRdb with only in-frame sequences that have V and J called. A share of the clones is absent; for the studies checked, an unresolved V gene accounts for under half, and the remainder has no known explanation. This sample lists 35,000 or so clones; 81% were detected once. The ten most abundant clones make up 25% to 30% of the sample. Sequenced input: peripheral blood. The receptor set was obtained from an older man with active or convalescent COVID-19.

The rearrangement joins TRBV18 to TRBJ2-7, with D possibly matching TRBD2 (5 bases). V was shortened by 1 base and J by 2 bases, with 21 bases between the two germline ends. The germline V gene encodes CDR1 KGHSH and CDR2 LQKENI. CDR3 length: 18 amino acids. The CDR3 sequence is CASSPLAPRGGVAYEQYF. CDR3 sequence (DNA): TGTGCCAGCTCACCACTTGCTCCCCGGGGTGGGGTGGCCTACGAGCAGTACTTC.

This rearrangement joins TRBV6-1 to TRBJ1-3; D is possibly TRBD1 (5 bases). V lost 3 bases to trimming and J lost 4 bases, with 7 bases between them. Germline lookup yields CDR1 MNHNS and CDR2 SASEGT. The length of the CDR3 is 13 residues. The CDR3 loop reads CASSDREGNTIYF. The DNA of the CDR3 is TGTGCCAGCAGTGACAGGGAAGGAAACACCATATATTTT.

The chain links TRBV19 to TRBJ1-5; 7 bases fit TRBD1. From germline, CDR1 is LNHDA and CDR2 SQIVND (reference sequence). V lost 7 bases, J lost 4 bases, and 7 bases stayed unmatched. This CDR3 has 14 residues. CDR3 sequence: CASTPGGWNQPQHF. In DNA, the CDR3 is TGTGCCAGTACCCCAGGGGGATGGAATCAGCCCCAGCATTTT.

V is TRBV7-7 and J is TRBJ2-5; 13 bases fit TRBD2. Germline V gene lookup returns CDR1 SSHAT and CDR2 FNYEAQ (reference sequence). V gave up 5 bases and J gave up 3 bases; unmatched junction bases: 9. CDR3 size: 17 residues. The CDR3 here is CASSPLGTSGNKETQYF. Here the CDR3 DNA reads TGTGCCAGCAGCCCACTCGGGACTAGCGGGAATAAAGAGACCCAGTACTTC.

The V and J genes are TRBV5-1 and TRBJ2-5; possible D gene TRBD2, 5 bases. The CDR3 has 14 amino acids. Trimming removed 1 base from V and 5 bases from J, with 12 bases in between. Germline lookup yields CDR1 SGHRS and CDR2 YFSETQ. DNA of the CDR3: TGCGCCAGCAGCTTGACTAGTTTGACGGAGACCCAGTACTTC. It is translated as CASSLTSLTETQYF. Together with reference TRBV5-1 and TRBJ2-5, the CDR3 gives the full variable domain: KAGVTQTPRYLIKTRGQQVTLSCSPISGHRSVSWYQQTPGQGLQFLFEYFSETQRNKGNFPGRFSGRQFSNSRSEMNVSTLELGDSALYLCASSLTSLTETQYFGPGTRLLVL.

This chain links TRBV7-8 with TRBJ2-1, with D unresolved. The V and J ends lost 5 bases and 5 bases respectively, with 7 bases between them. Germline V gene sequence: CDR1 SGHVS, CDR2 FQNEAQ. The CDR3 is made up of 12 amino acids. In DNA, the CDR3 is TGTGCCAGCAGCCCGACTGACAATGAGCAGTTCTTC. This sequence encodes CASSPTDNEQFF.

The chain links TRBV4-2 to TRBJ1-4, with D perhaps TRBD1 (5 bases). This CDR3 has 15 amino acids. Trimming stripped 0 bases from V and 3 bases from J, with 8 bases between. Germline V lookup: CDR1 LGHNA, CDR2 YNFKEQ. DNA for the CDR3: TGTGCCAGCAGCCAAGAACGGGGGGCTAATGAAAAACTGTTTTTT. Its protein is CASSQERGANEKLFF.

CDR3 sequence: CASSEERSYNSPLHF. CDR3 nucleotide sequence: TGTGCCAGCAGTGAAGAGAGGAGTTATAATTCACCCCTCCACTTT. The gene calls are TRBV2 and TRBJ1-6; D gene uncertain. The CDR3 contains 15 residues. Germline CDR1 and CDR2: SNHLY and FYNNEI. Trimming left V 1 base short and J 4 bases short, with 8 bases between.

This chain connects TRBV18 to TRBJ2-5, with 8 bases fitting TRBD1. Germline V gives CDR1 KGHSH, CDR2 LQKENI. The CDR3 loop spans 15 amino acids. Trimming removed 1 base from V and 5 bases from J; junction bases left unmatched: 6. CDR3 loop: CASSPQTGADETQYF. The CDR3 region has the DNA TGTGCCAGCTCACCACAGACAGGGGCTGATGAGACCCAGTACTTC.

The CDR3 DNA is TGTGCCAGCAGTGAACCCGGGAACCGCAACAGAGAGTATTTT. Translating gives CASSEPGNRNREYF. The genes are TRBV6-1 and TRBJ2-3; maybe TRBD2 (5 bases). Trimming stripped 2 bases from V and 13 bases from J, with 19 bases between. The CDR3 is made up of 14 amino acids. Germline-derived CDR1 and CDR2 are MNHNS and SASEGT.

The DNA of the CDR3 is TGTGCCAGCAGCGATGGGGCCGGACTAGCTATAGATACGCAGTATTTT. This encodes CASSDGAGLAIDTQYF. The chain is built from TRBV9 and TRBJ2-3; 8 bases are a match to TRBD2. The CDR3 has 16 residues. V gave up 3 bases and J gave up 5 bases; unmatched junction bases: 11. Per the germline V gene, CDR1 is SGDLS and CDR2 is YYNGEE.

This clone occurred once. The chain recombines TRBV9 with TRBJ2-6; D may be TRBD1 (6 bases). Germline V lookup: CDR1 SGDLS, CDR2 YYNGEE. V dropped 3 bases and J dropped 1 base, with 14 bases sitting between them. The CDR3 runs 17 residues. The chain's CDR3 is CASSAQTGLSGANVLTF. In nucleotides, the CDR3 is TGTGCCAGCAGCGCCCAGACAGGACTTTCTGGGGCCAACGTCCTGACTTTC.

CDR3 bases: TGTGCCAGCGGACCTTCTCGGTGGACAACGACTCCGGAGACCCAGTACTTC. Translated: CASGPSRWTTTPETQYF. The gene calls are TRBV7-3 and TRBJ2-5, with D maybe TRBD1 (5 bases). Looked up from germline, CDR1 is SGHTA and CDR2 is FQGTGA. V gave up 8 bases and J gave up 5 bases, with 27 bases separating them. The CDR3 runs to 17 residues.

CDR3 bases: TGTGCCAGCAGGGGCGACAGGGGACTATACGAGCAGTACTTC. It specifies CASRGDRGLYEQYF. The chain joins TRBV28 to TRBJ2-7, with D maybe TRBD1 (8 bases). V was trimmed by 6 bases and J by 4 bases, leaving 16 bases between them. Germline CDR1 reads MDHEN; CDR2 reads SYDVKM. This CDR3 comprises 14 residues.

This clone showed up just a few times. The CDR3 loop reads CASSLGGRGYTF. CDR3 nucleotides: TGTGCCAGCAGCTTAGGGGGTCGAGGCTACACCTTC. V and J are TRBV5-6 and TRBJ1-2, with D perhaps matching TRBD1 (6 bases). The ends were cut back, 2 bases at V and 8 bases at J, with 10 bases in the middle. Germline V CDR1 and CDR2: SGHDT, YYEEEE. The CDR3 sequence is 12 residues long.

This clone has only one observation. The chain combines TRBV29-1 with TRBJ2-3; 7 nucleotides match TRBD2. V lost 6 bases, J lost 0 bases, and 18 bases stayed unmatched. The CDR3 is made up of 18 amino acids. CDR1 SQVTM and CDR2 ANQGSEA come from the germline V gene. The CDR3 sequence is CSVPPRDYRASSTDTQYF. In nucleotides, the CDR3 is TGCAGCGTCCCCCCCAGGGACTATCGAGCTTCTAGCACAGATACGCAGTATTTT.

V is TRBV6-2 or TRBV6-3 and J is TRBJ2-1, with a tentative D call TRBD1 (6 bases). Trimming took 2 bases from V and 5 from J, leaving 10 bases between them. Looked up from germline, CDR1 is MNHEY and CDR2 is SVGEGT. This CDR3 has 14 amino acids. In DNA form, the CDR3 reads TGTGCCAGCAGTTACCGACAGGTGGACAATGAGCAGTTCTTC. Translating it yields CASSYRQVDNEQFF.

V is TRBV19 and J is TRBJ2-5; 7 bases agree with TRBD2. Germline V lookup: CDR1 LNHDA, CDR2 SQIVND (reference sequence). This CDR3 comprises 15 residues. V shed 1 base and J 1 base; nucleotides not matched to a gene: 3. CDR3 DNA sequence: TGTGCCAGTAGTATAGGCGGGAGCACCCAAGAGACCCAGTACTTC. Protein sequence: CASSIGGSTQETQYF.

The rearrangement joins TRBV3-1 (or the pseudogene TRBV3-2) to TRBJ2-1; 10 bases line up with TRBD2. CDR3 size: 15 residues. V shed 4 bases and J 9 bases; nucleotides not matched to a gene: 9. Germline CDR1 LGHDT, CDR2 YNNKEL (reference sequence). Here the CDR3 DNA reads TGTGCCAGCAGCCGAAGCGGGGGGGCCGGCGGTGAGCAGTTCTTC. Residues: CASSRSGGAGGEQFF.

The V call is TRBV5-1, the J call TRBJ2-1; 12 bases agree with TRBD2. CDR3 size: 19 residues. J was trimmed by 4 bases and V by 3 bases; bases with no gene match: 14. CDR1 and CDR2 from the germline V gene are SGHRS and YFSETQ. The CDR3 sequence is CASSWWTSGTGGQYNEQFF. DNA for the CDR3: TGCGCCAGCAGCTGGTGGACTAGCGGGACAGGAGGGCAATACAATGAGCAGTTCTTC.

The chain joins TRBV5-6 to TRBJ2-7; D is possibly TRBD2 (6 bases). Germline CDR1 SGHDT, CDR2 YYEEEE. Between the trimmed V and J ends, which lost 0 bases and 5 bases, there was a span of 12 bases. The CDR3 totals 14 residues. DNA of the CDR3: TGTGCCAGCAGCTTGGGACTAGGGAGCGACGAGCAGTACTTC. Translation: CASSLGLGSDEQYF.

The chain links TRBV14 to TRBJ1-3; 7 bases align to TRBD1. With 6 bases clipped from V and 0 bases from J, the junction kept 2 bases outside the gene matches. From germline, CDR1 is SGHDN and CDR2 FVKESK. The CDR3 spans 14 residues. CDR3 in DNA: TGTGCCAGCAGTTACAGGGGCTCTGGAAACACCATATATTTT. Protein: CASSYRGSGNTIYF.

This rearrangement joins TRBV6-5 to TRBJ2-7, with 10 bases lining up with TRBD1. The CDR3 contains 13 residues. Germline V gene lookup returns CDR1 MNHEY and CDR2 SVGAGI. The V segment lost 11 bases and the J segment 4 bases; nucleotides outside the gene matches: 8. The CDR3 here is CASRQGALYEQYF. In DNA, the CDR3 is TGTGCCTCGAGACAGGGGGCGTTGTACGAGCAGTACTTC.

The chain combines TRBV4-1 with TRBJ1-3; D gene uncertain. CDR1 is MGHRA and CDR2 is YSYEKL in the germline V gene. V was clipped by 0 bases and J by 8 bases, with 14 bases between them. This CDR3 is 15 amino acids long. The CDR3 bases are TGCGCCAGCAGCCAAGATTCGCTGACCCGGGACACCATATATTTT. This codes for CASSQDSLTRDTIYF.

The V and J genes are TRBV7-2 and TRBJ2-2; 9 nucleotides line up with TRBD1. The CDR3 loop spans 16 amino acids. Trimming took 3 bases from V and 7 from J; bases not matched to a gene: 9. Germline CDR1 is SGHTA and CDR2 is FQGNSA. The CDR3 reads CASSFNRGRRFGELFF. CDR3 in DNA: TGTGCCAGCAGCTTTAACAGGGGGCGCAGGTTCGGGGAGCTGTTTTTT.

This clone occurred once. The gene calls are TRBV2 and TRBJ1-2, with a weak D call TRBD1 (5 bases). The germline V and J ends were trimmed by 8 bases and 7 bases, with 20 bases remaining between them. CDR3 length: 14 amino acids. Germline loops: CDR1 SNHLY, CDR2 FYNNEI. The CDR3 reads CASSQGVRGGGYTF. CDR3 DNA sequence: TGTGCCAGCTCCCAGGGTGTTAGGGGTGGTGGCTACACCTTC.

The chain has TRBV28 and TRBJ1-1; D is ambiguous. The CDR3 has 11 residues. The germline CDR1 and CDR2 sequences are MDHEN and SYDVKM. V was shortened by 8 bases and J by 8 bases, with 12 bases between the two germline ends. This chain's CDR3 is CASYQNTEAFF. The CDR3 DNA reads as TGTGCCAGCTACCAGAATACAGAAGCTTTCTTT.

The V gene is TRBV9, the J gene TRBJ1-2, with D perhaps matching TRBD1 (6 bases). The CDR3 is made up of 15 amino acids. V dropped 3 bases and J dropped 3 bases, with 15 bases sitting between them. Germline CDR1 SGDLS, CDR2 YYNGEE. CDR3 coding DNA: TGTGCCAGCAGCGCCGTCAGGGGCGGCCACTATGGCTACACCTTC. It codes for CASSAVRGGHYGYTF. Full variable domain (rest looked up from reference TRBV9 and TRBJ1-2): DSGVTQTPKHLITATGQRVTLRCSPRSGDLSVYWYQQSLDQGLQFLIQYYNGEERAKGNILERFSAQQFPDLHSELNLSSLELGDSALYFCASSAVRGGHYGYTFGSGTRLTVV.

V gene TRBV2 combines with J gene TRBJ2-3; 13 bases line up with TRBD2. CDR1 SNHLY and CDR2 FYNNEI come from the germline V gene. Trimming removed 4 bases from V and 6 bases from J; junction bases left unmatched: 4. The CDR3 consists of 15 residues. This CDR3 is CASSALAGGLDTQYF. The CDR3 DNA follows: TGTGCCAGCAGTGCACTAGCGGGGGGGCTGGATACGCAGTATTTT.

Written as DNA, the CDR3 is TGTGCCAGCAGTAGAGGGGGCGCAGGTGAAGCTTTCTTT. Amino acids: CASSRGGAGEAFF. The rearrangement joins TRBV11-3 to TRBJ1-1, with 7 bases identical to TRBD1. Trimming took 6 bases from V and 7 from J; bases not matched to a gene: 8. Germline V CDR1 and CDR2: SGHNT, YENEEA. The CDR3 totals 13 residues. Full variable domain (remainder filled in from reference TRBV11-3 and TRBJ1-1): EAGVVQSPRYKIIEKKQPVAFWCNPISGHNTLYWYLQNLGQGPELLIRYENEEAVDDSQLPKDRFSAERLKGVDSTLKIQPAELGDSAVYLCASSRGGAGEAFFGQGTRLTVV.